Each of the 18 T cell receptor beta chains below was sequenced from the same sample in a study of blood T cell repertoires in COVID-19 (dated by TCRdb to between 2020 and 2021). The library was produced with the immunoSEQ multiplex PCR assay. TCRdb re-hosts the immuneACCESS table, in-frame sequences only. Its copies lack some clones; in the studies checked, an unresolved V gene accounts for under half of them, and the cause for the rest is not known. The sample table records about 350,000 clones; about 88% of these occur just once. The ten largest make up just over 1% of the sample. Material: PBMCs or T cells enriched from blood (not recorded which). All receptors come from a woman under 40 who had been exposed to COVID-19.

This sequence joins TRBV27 and TRBJ2-1; TRBD2 aligns across 7 bases. The CDR3 is 13 amino acids. Germline V CDR1 and CDR2: MNHEY, SMNVEV (reference sequence). The V segment lost 4 bases and the J segment 7 bases; nucleotides outside the gene matches: 4. The CDR3 sequence is CASSWRERNEQFF. The CDR3 coding sequence is TGTGCCAGCAGTTGGCGGGAGAGAAATGAGCAGTTCTTC.

V is TRBV7-9 and J is TRBJ1-5; 8 positions match TRBD1. Per the germline V gene, CDR1 is SEHNR and CDR2 is FQNEAQ (reference sequence). The length of the CDR3 is 14 residues. J gave up 2 bases and V 5 bases, and 2 bases lay outside the gene matches. The CDR3 reads CASSTGQGNQPQHF. DNA of the CDR3: TGTGCCAGCAGCACGGGACAGGGCAATCAGCCCCAGCATTTT.

The chain uses TRBV23-1 and TRBJ2-7; 8 nucleotides align to TRBD2. TRBV23-1 is assigned to the ORF class and has an uncertain function. This CDR3 comprises 19 residues. Trimming at V came to 0 bases and at J to 0 bases, leaving 13 bases not matched to a gene. The CDR3 DNA follows: TGCGCCAGCAGTCAATCTAGGACTAGCTCCGCCATATGCTCCTACGAGCAGTACTTC. Its translation: CASSQSRTSSAICSYEQYF.

The chain has TRBV19 and TRBJ2-1, with D perhaps TRBD2 (7 bases). V dropped 4 bases and J dropped 1 base, with 14 bases sitting between them. Germline loops: CDR1 LNHDA, CDR2 SQIVND (reference sequence). This CDR3 region has 16 residues. The DNA for the CDR3 is TGTGCCAGTAGTACCAGGGGCGGGAGTTCCTACAATGAGCAGTTCTTC. Its translation is CASSTRGGSSYNEQFF.

The chain employs TRBV28 and TRBJ2-5; 11 bases map to TRBD2. This CDR3 comprises 15 residues. Trimming cost V 7 bases and J 1 base; bases outside gene matches: 5. Germline V lookup: CDR1 MDHEN, CDR2 SYDVKM. The CDR3 sequence: CASTPSGRRQETQYF. CDR3 nucleotide sequence: TGTGCCAGCACCCCTAGCGGGAGGCGCCAAGAGACCCAGTACTTC.

Comment on this clone: An end of the junction differs from the germline gene, which may be a read error. The chain combines TRBV7-3 with TRBJ2-7; the D gene could be TRBD1 or TRBD2 (5 bases each). Per germline, CDR1 SGHTA and CDR2 FQGTGA. This CDR3 comprises 14 residues. As DNA, the CDR3 is TGTGCCAGCAGCCTAACGGGGCTCGGTTCCGAGCAGTACTTC. As protein: CASSLTGLGSEQYF.

The rearrangement uses TRBV5-6 and TRBJ1-5, with a possible D match to TRBD1 (5 bases). Germline V CDR1 and CDR2: SGHDT, YYEEEE. V lost 3 bases and J lost 4, with 17 bases in between. The CDR3 totals 16 residues. The CDR3 sequence: CASSSTPQGWNQPQHF. The CDR3, as DNA: TGTGCCAGCAGCTCGACACCTCAGGGTTGGAATCAGCCCCAGCATTTT. The whole variable domain, remainder taken from reference TRBV5-6 and TRBJ1-5, is DAGVTQSPTHLIKTRGQQVTLRCSPKSGHDTVSWYQQALGQGPQFIFQYYEEEERQRGNFPDRFSGHQFPNYSSELNVNALLLGDSALYLCASSSTPQGWNQPQHFGDGTRLSIL.

The chain has TRBV6-2 or TRBV6-3 and TRBJ2-4, with 9 bases matching TRBD2. The V gene end was trimmed by 4 bases and the J gene end by 0 bases; junction bases not matched to a gene: 4. This CDR3 is 16 amino acids long. The germline V gene encodes CDR1 MNHEY and CDR2 SVGEGT. CDR3 coding DNA: TGTGCCAGCAGTTTGACTAGCGGTCAAGCCAAAAACATTCAGTACTTC. It yields the protein CASSLTSGQAKNIQYF.

CDR3: CASSARQGKLFF. The CDR3 DNA reads as TGTGCCAGCAGCGCGAGACAGGGAAAACTGTTTTTT. The chain links TRBV11-3 to TRBJ1-4; the match to TRBD1 covers 7 bases. Trimming took 5 bases from V and 10 from J; bases not matched to a gene: 4. The CDR3 has 12 residues. From germline, CDR1 is SGHNT and CDR2 YENEEA.

This rearrangement joins TRBV4-1 to TRBJ2-1; possibly TRBD1 for D (6 bases). The CDR3 runs 14 residues. Trimming stripped 1 base from V and 5 bases from J, with 9 bases between. Germline V gives CDR1 MGHRA, CDR2 YSYEKL. CDR3 nucleotides: TGCGCCAGCAGCCAAGGGGCAGGGGACAATGAGCAGTTCTTC. Translation: CASSQGAGDNEQFF.

In this sample, this clone turned up once. This rearrangement joins TRBV27 to TRBJ1-2, with D uncertain. This CDR3 comprises 14 residues. V lost 4 bases, J lost 3 bases, and 12 bases lay in between. Per germline, CDR1 MNHEY and CDR2 SMNVEV (reference sequence). CDR3 in amino acids: CASSYTPRDYGYTF. CDR3 sequence (DNA): TGTGCCAGCAGTTACACCCCCCGGGACTATGGCTACACCTTC.

The chain joins TRBV29-1 to TRBJ1-1, with D uncertain. Germline V CDR1 and CDR2: SQVTM, ANQGSEA. The CDR3 totals 12 residues. Trimming removed 3 bases at V and 0 bases at J, with 5 bases between. The CDR3 sequence is CSVDPMNTEAFF. Here the CDR3 DNA reads TGCAGCGTTGACCCCATGAACACTGAAGCTTTCTTT.

This chain's CDR3 is CAISGGTGTYEQYF. The CDR3 DNA follows: TGTGCCATCAGTGGCGGGACCGGTACCTACGAGCAGTACTTC. The chain uses TRBV10-3 and TRBJ2-7; D may be TRBD2 (6 bases). Per the germline V gene, CDR1 is ENHRY and CDR2 is SYGVKD. CDR3 size: 14 residues. Trimming shortened V by 4 bases and J by 2 bases, and 12 bases separated the two germline ends.

The chain carries TRBV7-6 and TRBJ2-7; TRBD1 matches 7 bases. The J segment lost 5 bases and the V segment lost 5 bases, leaving 9 bases of the junction unmatched. CDR1 and CDR2 (germline): SGHVS, FNYEAQ. CDR3 length: 14 amino acids. As DNA, the CDR3 is TGTGCCAGCAGCCCTACGACAGGGTGGAACGAGCAGTACTTC. As protein: CASSPTTGWNEQYF.

V and J are TRBV27 and TRBJ2-5; 8 bases fit TRBD1. From germline, CDR1 is MNHEY and CDR2 SMNVEV (reference sequence). CDR3 length: 18 residues. V lost 0 bases and J lost 2; bases outside the gene matches: 11. CDR3 bases: TGTGCCAGCAGTTTATCGCGCCCCAGGGGGCTCGGGCAAGAGACCCAGTACTTC. Amino acid sequence: CASSLSRPRGLGQETQYF.

This clone has only a few counts. The rearrangement joins TRBV4-2 to TRBJ2-7; a possible D gene is TRBD2 (6 bases). The length of the CDR3 is 14 residues. Trimming pared 2 bases from V and 5 bases from J, leaving 13 bases between. Germline V CDR1 and CDR2: LGHNA, YNFKEQ. This chain's CDR3 is CASSQTGSPNEQYF. In nucleotides, the CDR3 is TGTGCCAGCAGCCAAACCGGGAGCCCCAACGAGCAGTACTTC.

This chain uses TRBV18 with TRBJ1-4; the D is unclear. Germline CDR1 KGHSH, CDR2 LQKENI. The CDR3 extends over 12 amino acids. Trimming left V 7 bases short and J 8 bases short, with 11 bases between. The CDR3 is CASCRPGEKLFF. The DNA for the CDR3 is TGTGCCAGCTGTCGTCCGGGGGAAAAACTGTTTTTT.

This clone was observed once. The chain joins TRBV6-1 to TRBJ1-5, with D hard to call. The CDR3 length is 14 residues. The germline V gene encodes CDR1 MNHNS and CDR2 SASEGT. Trimming took 3 bases from V and 2 from J, leaving 8 bases between them. CDR3 protein: CASSDQRGNQPQHF. The CDR3 DNA follows: TGTGCCAGCAGTGACCAACGGGGCAATCAGCCCCAGCATTTT.